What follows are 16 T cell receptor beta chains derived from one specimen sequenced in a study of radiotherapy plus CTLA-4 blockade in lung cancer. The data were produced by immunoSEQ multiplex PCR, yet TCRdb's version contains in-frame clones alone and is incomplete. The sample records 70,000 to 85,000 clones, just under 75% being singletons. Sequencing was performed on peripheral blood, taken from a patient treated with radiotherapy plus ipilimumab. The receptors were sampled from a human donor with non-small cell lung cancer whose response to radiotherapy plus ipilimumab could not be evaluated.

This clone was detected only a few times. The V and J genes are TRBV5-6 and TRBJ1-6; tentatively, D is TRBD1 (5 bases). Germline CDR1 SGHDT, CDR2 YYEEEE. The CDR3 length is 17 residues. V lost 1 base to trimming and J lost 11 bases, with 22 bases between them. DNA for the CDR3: TGTGCCAGCAGCTTGTTTCTTTGGCGCAGGGAAATTGCACCCCTCCACTTT. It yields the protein CASSLFLWRREIAPLHF.

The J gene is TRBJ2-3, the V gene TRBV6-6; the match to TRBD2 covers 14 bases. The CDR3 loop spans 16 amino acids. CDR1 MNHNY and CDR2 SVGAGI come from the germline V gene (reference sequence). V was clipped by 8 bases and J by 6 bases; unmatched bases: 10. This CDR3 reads CASGRGLAGVADTQYF. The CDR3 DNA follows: TGTGCCAGCGGGAGGGGACTAGCGGGAGTAGCCGATACGCAGTATTTT.

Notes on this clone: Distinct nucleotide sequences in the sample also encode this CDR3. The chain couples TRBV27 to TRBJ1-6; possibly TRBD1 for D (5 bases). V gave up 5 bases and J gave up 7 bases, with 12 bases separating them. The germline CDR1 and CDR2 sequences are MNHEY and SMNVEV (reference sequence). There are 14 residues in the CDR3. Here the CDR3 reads CASSPRTRNSPLHF. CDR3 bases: TGTGCCAGCAGTCCCCGGACAAGAAATTCACCCCTCCACTTT.

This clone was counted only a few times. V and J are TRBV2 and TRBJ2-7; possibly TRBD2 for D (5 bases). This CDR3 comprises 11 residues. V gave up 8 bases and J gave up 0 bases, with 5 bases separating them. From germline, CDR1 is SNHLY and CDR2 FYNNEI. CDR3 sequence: CASGSSYEQYF. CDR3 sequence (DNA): TGTGCCAGCGGGAGCTCCTACGAGCAGTACTTC.

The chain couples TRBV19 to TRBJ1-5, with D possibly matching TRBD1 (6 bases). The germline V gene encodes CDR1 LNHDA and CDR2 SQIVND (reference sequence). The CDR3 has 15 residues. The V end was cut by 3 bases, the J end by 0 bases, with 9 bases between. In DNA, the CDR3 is TGTGCCAGTAGTATTTGGACAGCTAGCAATCAGCCCCAGCATTTT. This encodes CASSIWTASNQPQHF. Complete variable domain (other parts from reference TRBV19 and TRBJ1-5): DGGITQSPKYLFRKEGQNVTLSCEQNLNHDAMYWYRQDPGQGLRLIYYSQIVNDFQKGDIAEGYSVSREKKESFPLTVTSAQKNPTAFYLCASSIWTASNQPQHFGDGTRLSIL.

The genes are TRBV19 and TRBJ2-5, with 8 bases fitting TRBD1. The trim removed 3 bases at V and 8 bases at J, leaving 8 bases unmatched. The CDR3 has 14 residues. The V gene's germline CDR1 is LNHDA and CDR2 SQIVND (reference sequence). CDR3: CASSMGTGFGTQYF. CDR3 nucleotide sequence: TGTGCCAGTAGTATGGGGACAGGATTTGGCACCCAGTACTTC.

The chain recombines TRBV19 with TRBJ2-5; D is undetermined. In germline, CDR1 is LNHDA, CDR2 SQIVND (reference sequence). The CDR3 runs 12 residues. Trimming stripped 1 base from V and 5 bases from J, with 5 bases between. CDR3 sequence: CASSIGEETQYF. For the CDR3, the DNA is TGTGCCAGTAGTATAGGCGAGGAGACCCAGTACTTC.

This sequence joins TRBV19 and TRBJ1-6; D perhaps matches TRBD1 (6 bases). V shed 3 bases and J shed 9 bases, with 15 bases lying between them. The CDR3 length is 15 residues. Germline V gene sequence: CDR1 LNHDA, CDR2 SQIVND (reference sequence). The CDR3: CASSISSRRGSPLHF. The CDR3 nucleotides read TGTGCCAGTAGTATTTCTAGCCGCAGGGGTTCACCCCTCCACTTT.

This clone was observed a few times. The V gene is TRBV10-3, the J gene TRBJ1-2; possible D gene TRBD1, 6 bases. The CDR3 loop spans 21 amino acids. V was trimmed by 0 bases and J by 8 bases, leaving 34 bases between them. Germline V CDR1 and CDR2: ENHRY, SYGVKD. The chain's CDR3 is CAISESKWLMIVDRPFRGYTF. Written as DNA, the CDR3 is TGTGCCATCAGTGAGTCGAAGTGGCTGATGATAGTTGACAGGCCTTTCAGGGGCTACACCTTC.

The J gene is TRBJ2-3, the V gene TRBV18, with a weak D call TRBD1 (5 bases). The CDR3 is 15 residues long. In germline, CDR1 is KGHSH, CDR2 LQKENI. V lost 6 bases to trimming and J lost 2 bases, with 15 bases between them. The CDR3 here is CASSPPGHDTDTQYF. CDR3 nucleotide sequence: TGTGCCAGCTCCCCCCCAGGGCACGACACAGATACGCAGTATTTT.

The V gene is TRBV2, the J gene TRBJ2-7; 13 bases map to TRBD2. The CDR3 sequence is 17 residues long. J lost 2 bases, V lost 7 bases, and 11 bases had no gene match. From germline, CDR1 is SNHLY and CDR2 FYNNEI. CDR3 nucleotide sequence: TGTGCCAGCAAGGATGGACTAGCGGGGGCATTTCCCTACGAGCAGTACTTC. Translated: CASKDGLAGAFPYEQYF.

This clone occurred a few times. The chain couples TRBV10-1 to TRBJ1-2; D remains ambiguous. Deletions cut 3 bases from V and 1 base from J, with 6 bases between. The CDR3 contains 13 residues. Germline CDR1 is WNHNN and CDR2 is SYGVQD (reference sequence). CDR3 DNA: TGCGCCAGCAGTGAAGCCATTAACTATGGCTACACCTTC. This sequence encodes CASSEAINYGYTF.

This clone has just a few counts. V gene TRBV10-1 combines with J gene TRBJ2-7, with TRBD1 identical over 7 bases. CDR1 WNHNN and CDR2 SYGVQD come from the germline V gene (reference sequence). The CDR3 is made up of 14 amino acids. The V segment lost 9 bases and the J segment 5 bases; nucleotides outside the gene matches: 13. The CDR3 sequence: CARPRQGGEDEQYF. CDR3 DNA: TGCGCCAGACCCCGGCAAGGGGGCGAGGACGAGCAGTACTTC.

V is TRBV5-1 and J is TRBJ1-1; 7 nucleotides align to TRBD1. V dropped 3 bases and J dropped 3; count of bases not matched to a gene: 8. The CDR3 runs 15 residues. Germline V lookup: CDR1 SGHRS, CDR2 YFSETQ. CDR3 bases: TGCGCCAGCAGCTCTCGACAGGGTGGGGACACTGAAGCTTTCTTT. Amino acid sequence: CASSSRQGGDTEAFF.

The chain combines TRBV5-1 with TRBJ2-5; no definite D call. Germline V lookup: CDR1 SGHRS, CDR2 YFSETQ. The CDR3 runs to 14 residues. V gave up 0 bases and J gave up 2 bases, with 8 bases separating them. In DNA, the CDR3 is TGCGCCAGCAGCTTGGGATCCCAGCAAGAGACCCAGTACTTC. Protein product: CASSLGSQQETQYF.

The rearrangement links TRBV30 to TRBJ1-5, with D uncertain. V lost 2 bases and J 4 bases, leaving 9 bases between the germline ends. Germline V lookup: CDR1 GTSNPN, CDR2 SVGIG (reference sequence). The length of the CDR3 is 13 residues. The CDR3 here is CAWSKQINQPQHF. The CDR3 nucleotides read TGTGCCTGGAGTAAACAGATAAATCAGCCCCAGCATTTT.